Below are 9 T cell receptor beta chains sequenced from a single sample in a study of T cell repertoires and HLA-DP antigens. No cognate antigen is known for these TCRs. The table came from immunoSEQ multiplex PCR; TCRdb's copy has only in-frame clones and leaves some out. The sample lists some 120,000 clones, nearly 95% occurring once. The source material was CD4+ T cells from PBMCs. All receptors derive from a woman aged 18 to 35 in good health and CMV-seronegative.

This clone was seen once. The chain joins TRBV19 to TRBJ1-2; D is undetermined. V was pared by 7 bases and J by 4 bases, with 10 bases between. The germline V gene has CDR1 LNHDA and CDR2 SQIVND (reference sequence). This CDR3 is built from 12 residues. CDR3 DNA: TGTGCCAGTACCGGTTTTCGCTATGGCTACACCTTC. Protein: CASTGFRYGYTF.

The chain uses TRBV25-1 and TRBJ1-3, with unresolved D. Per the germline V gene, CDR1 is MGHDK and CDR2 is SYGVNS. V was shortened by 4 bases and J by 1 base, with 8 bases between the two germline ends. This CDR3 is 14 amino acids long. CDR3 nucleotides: TGTGCCAGCAGTGTCCTCGGTTCTGGAAACACCATATATTTT. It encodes CASSVLGSGNTIYF.

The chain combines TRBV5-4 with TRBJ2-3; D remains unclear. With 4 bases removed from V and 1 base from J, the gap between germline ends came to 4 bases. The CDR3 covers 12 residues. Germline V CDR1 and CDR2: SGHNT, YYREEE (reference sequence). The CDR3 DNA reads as TGTGCCAGCAGCCCCCGCACAGATACGCAGTATTTT. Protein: CASSPRTDTQYF. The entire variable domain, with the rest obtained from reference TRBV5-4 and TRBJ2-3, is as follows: ETGVTQSPTHLIKTRGQQVTLRCSSQSGHNTVSWYQQALGQGPQFIFQYYREEENGRGNFPPRFSGLQFPNYSSELNVNALELDDSALYLCASSPRTDTQYFGPGTRLTVL.

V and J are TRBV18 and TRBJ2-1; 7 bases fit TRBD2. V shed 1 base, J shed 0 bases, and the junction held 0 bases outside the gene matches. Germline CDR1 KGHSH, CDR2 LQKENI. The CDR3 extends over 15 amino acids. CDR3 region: CASSPLAGSYNEQFF. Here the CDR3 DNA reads TGTGCCAGCTCACCACTAGCGGGCTCCTACAATGAGCAGTTCTTC.

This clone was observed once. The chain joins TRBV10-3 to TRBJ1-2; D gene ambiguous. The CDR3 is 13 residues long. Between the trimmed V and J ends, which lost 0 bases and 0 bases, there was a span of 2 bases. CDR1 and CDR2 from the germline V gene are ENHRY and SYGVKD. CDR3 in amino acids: CAISESANYGYTF. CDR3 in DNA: TGTGCCATCAGTGAGTCGGCTAACTATGGCTACACCTTC.

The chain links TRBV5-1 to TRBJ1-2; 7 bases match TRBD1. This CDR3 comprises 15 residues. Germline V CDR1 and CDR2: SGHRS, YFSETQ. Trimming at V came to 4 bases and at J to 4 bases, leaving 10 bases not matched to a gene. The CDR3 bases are TGCGCCAGCAGCCCGGACAGGTTTTTATCCTATGGCTACACCTTC. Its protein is CASSPDRFLSYGYTF.

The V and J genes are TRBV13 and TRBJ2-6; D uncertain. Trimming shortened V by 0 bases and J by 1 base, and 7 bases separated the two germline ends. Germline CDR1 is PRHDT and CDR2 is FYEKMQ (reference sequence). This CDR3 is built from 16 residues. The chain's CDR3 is CASSLGRPSGANVLTF. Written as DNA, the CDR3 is TGTGCCAGCAGCTTAGGAAGGCCTTCTGGGGCCAACGTCCTGACTTTC.

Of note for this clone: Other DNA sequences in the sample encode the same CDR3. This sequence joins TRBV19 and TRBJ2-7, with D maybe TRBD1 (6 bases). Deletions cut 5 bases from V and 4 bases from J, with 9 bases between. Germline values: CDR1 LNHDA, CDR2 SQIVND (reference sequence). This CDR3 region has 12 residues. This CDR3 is CASSRTEYEQYF. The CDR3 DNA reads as TGTGCCAGTAGTCGGACAGAGTACGAGCAGTACTTC. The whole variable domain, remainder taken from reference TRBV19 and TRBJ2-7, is DGGITQSPKYLFRKEGQNVTLSCEQNLNHDAMYWYRQDPGQGLRLIYYSQIVNDFQKGDIAEGYSVSREKKESFPLTVTSAQKNPTAFYLCASSRTEYEQYFGPGTRLTVT.

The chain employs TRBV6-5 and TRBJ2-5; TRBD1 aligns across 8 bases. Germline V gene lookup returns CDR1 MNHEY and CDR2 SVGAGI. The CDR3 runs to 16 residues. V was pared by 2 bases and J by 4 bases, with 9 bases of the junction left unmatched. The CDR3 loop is CASSYGSGGFIETQYF. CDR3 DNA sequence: TGTGCCAGCAGTTACGGGTCAGGGGGCTTCATAGAGACCCAGTACTTC.